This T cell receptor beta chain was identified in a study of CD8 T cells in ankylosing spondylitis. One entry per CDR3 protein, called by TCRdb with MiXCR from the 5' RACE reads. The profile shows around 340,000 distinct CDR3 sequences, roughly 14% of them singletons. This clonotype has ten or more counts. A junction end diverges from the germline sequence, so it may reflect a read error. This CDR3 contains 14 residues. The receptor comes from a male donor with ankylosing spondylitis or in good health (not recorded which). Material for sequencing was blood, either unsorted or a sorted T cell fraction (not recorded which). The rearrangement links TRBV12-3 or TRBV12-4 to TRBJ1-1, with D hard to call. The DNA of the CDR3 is TGTGCCAGCAGCTTAGGAAATATGAACACTGAAGCTTTCTTT. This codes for CASSLGNMNTEAFF.